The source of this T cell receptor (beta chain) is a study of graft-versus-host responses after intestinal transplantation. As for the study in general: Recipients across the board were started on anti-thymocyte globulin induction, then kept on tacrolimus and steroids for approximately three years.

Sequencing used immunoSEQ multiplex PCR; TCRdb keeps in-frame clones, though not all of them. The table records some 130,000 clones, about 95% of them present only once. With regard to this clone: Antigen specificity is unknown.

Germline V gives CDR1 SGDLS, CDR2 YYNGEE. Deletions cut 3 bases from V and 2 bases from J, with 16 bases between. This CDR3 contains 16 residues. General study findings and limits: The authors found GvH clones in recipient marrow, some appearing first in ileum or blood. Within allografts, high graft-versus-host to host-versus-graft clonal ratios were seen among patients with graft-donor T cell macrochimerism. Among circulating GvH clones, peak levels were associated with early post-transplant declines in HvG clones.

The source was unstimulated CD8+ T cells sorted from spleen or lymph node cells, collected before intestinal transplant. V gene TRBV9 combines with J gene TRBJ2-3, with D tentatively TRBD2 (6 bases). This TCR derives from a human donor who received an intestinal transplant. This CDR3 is CASSEKLEGLTDTQYF. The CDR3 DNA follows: TGTGCCAGCAGCGAAAAACTAGAGGGACTCACAGATACGCAGTATTTT.